This T cell receptor (beta chain) appears in the sequencing data of a study of CD8+CD57+ T cells in acquired aplastic anemia. For the study at large: An average of roughly 3 ug of DNA was obtained from sorted CD4+ and CD8+ cells. Study-level points and caveats: No significant difference in CD8+ Simpson's diversity was found between patients and controls.

For sequencing, patients were chosen who had shown expansion of CD8+CD57+ cells by flow cytometry. The diagnosis in all patients was severe acquired aplastic anemia. Blood was sampled before the patients had received any therapy. This clonotype came up many times. Its antigen is undetermined. CDR1 and CDR2 (germline): SGDLS, YYNGEE. CDR3 length: 15 amino acids. The V end lost 6 bases, the J end lost 5 bases, and 20 bases lay between the germline ends. The study profiled TCR beta VDJ and CDR3 using genomic DNA as template. TCRdb called the reads again in MiXCR, with one record for every CDR3 protein. The data hold under 350,000 distinct CDR3 sequences, with 50% to 65% observed a single time.

The sample consisted of sorted CD4+, CD8+, or CD8+CD57+ T cells (not recorded which) from PBMCs. The chain employs TRBV9 and TRBJ2-5; tentatively, D is TRBD2 (6 bases). This clonotype was sampled from a human donor with aplastic anemia. CDR3 sequence: CASNLRGGKEETQYF. Here the CDR3 DNA reads TGTGCCAGCAACTTGAGGGGCGGGAAAGAGGAGACCCAGTACTTC.